This TCR beta chain originates from a study of CD8+ T cells in alopecia areata. Isolated RNA was reverse transcribed into cDNA used as the sequencing template. The repertoire was sequenced with immunoSEQ multiplex PCR; TCRdb's copy has only in-frame clones and lacks some. Among around 200,000 clones listed, roughly 60% were seen once. Trimming removed 10 bases from V and 0 bases from J, with 14 bases in between. The CDR3 has 14 amino acids. Germline V CDR1 and CDR2: ENHRY, SYGVKD. The sample here was CD4+ T cells sorted from blood, taken at week 0. This receptor was identified in a human donor with alopecia areata. The V gene is TRBV10-3, the J gene TRBJ2-3; TRBD1 or TRBD2 may be the D gene (5 bases each). The DNA for the CDR3 is TGTGCCACGGGACGGGTCAGTAGCACAGATACGCAGTATTTT. This sequence encodes CATGRVSSTDTQYF.